This TCR beta chain appears in the sequencing data of a study of graft-versus-host responses after intestinal transplantation. Study in general: Anti-thymocyte globulin served as induction for all recipients, who then took tacrolimus and steroids for roughly 3 years. General observations from the study: GvH clones turned up in recipient marrow; some had shown up first in ileum or blood.

This clone is medium-sized by share. TCRdb keeps only in-frame clones here, not all; method: immunoSEQ multiplex PCR. The repertoire consists of roughly 4,200 clones, with 40% to 45% occurring once and the leading ten covering roughly 6.7%. Stimulators, approximately 200,000 irradiated and violet-dye-labeled cells, were plated with approximately 200,000 CFSE-labeled responder cells. Trimming pared 1 base from V and 0 bases from J, leaving 7 bases between. The CDR3 consists of 14 residues. Germline V gene sequence: CDR1 LNHDA, CDR2 SQIVND (reference sequence). The rearrangement links TRBV19 to TRBJ2-7; D not resolved. Sample: alloreactive CD8+ T cells from a mixed lymphocyte reaction culture, taken before transplantation. Subset: CFSE-low proliferating T cells sorted from approximately 6-day pre-transplant mixed lymphocyte reaction (GvH or HvG direction). This clonotype was obtained from a human patient who was an organ donor for intestinal transplantation. The CDR3 nucleotides read TGTGCCAGTAGTATAGCGGCTAGCTCCTACGAGCAGTACTTC. Translation: CASSIAASSYEQYF.